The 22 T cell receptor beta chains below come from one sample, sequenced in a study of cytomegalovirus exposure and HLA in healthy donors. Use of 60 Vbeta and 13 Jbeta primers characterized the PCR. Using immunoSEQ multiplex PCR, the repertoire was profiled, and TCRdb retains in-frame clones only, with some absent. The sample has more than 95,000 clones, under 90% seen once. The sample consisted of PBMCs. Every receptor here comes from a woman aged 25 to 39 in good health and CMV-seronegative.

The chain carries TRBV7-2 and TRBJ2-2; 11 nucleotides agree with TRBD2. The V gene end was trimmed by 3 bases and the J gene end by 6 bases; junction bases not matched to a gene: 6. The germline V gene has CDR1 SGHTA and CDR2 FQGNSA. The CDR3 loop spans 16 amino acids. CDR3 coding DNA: TGTGCCAGCAGCTTCCAACTAGCGGGAGTGTCCGGGGAGCTGTTTTTT. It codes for CASSFQLAGVSGELFF. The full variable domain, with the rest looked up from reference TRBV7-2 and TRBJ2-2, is GAGVSQSPSNKVTEKGKDVELRCDPISGHTALYWYRQSLGQGLEFLIYFQGNSAPDKSGLPSDRFSAERTGGSVSTLTIQRTQQEDSAVYLCASSFQLAGVSGELFFGEGSRLTVL.

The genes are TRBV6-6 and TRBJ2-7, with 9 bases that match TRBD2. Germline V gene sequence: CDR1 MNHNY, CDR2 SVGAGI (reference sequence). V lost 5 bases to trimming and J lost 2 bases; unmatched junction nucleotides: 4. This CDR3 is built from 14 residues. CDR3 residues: CASSQTSGAYEQYF. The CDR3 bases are TGTGCCAGCAGTCAGACTAGCGGAGCCTACGAGCAGTACTTC.

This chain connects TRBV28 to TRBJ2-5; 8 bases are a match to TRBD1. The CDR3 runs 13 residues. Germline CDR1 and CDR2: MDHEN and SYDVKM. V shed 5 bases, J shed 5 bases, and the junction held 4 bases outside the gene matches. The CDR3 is CASSTGGNETQYF. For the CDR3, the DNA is TGTGCCAGCAGTACAGGGGGGAATGAGACCCAGTACTTC.

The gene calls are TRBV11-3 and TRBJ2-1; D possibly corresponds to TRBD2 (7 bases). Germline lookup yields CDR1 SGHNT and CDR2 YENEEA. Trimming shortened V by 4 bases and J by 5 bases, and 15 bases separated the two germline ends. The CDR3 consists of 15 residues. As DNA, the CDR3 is TGTGCCAGCAGCTGGGACGGGGGGCGGGACAATGAGCAGTTCTTC. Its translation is CASSWDGGRDNEQFF.

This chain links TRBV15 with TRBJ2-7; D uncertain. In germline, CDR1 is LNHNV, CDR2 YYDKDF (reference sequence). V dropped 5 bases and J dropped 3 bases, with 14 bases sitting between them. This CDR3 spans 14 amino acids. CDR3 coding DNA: TGTGCCACCAGCGAATCTGTCCGCGACTACGAGCAGTACTTC. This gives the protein CATSESVRDYEQYF.

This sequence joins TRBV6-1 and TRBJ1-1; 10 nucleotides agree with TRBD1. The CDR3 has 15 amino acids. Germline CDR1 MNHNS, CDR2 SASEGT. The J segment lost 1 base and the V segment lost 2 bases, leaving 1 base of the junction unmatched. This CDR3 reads CASSEWDRGNTEAFF. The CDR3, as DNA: TGTGCCAGCAGTGAATGGGACAGGGGGAACACTGAAGCTTTCTTT.

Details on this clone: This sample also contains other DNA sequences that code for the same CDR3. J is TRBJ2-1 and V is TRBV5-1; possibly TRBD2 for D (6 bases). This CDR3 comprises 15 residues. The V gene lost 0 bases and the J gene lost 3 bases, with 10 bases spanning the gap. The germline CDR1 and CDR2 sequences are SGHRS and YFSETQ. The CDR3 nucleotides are TGCGCCAGCAGCTTGGAACTAGCCGGCTACAATGAGCAGTTCTTC. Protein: CASSLELAGYNEQFF. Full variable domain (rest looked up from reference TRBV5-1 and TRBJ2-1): KAGVTQTPRYLIKTRGQQVTLSCSPISGHRSVSWYQQTPGQGLQFLFEYFSETQRNKGNFPGRFSGRQFSNSRSEMNVSTLELGDSALYLCASSLELAGYNEQFFGPGTRLTVL.

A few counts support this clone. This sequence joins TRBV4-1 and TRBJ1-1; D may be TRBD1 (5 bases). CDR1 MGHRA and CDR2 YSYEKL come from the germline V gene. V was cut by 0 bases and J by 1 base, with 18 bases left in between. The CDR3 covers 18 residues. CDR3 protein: CASSQEHRTIISNTEAFF. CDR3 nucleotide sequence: TGCGCCAGCAGCCAAGAGCACAGGACCATCATATCGAACACTGAAGCTTTCTTT.

CDR3 loop: CASSPLAGGTGELFF. CDR3 DNA sequence: TGTGCCAGCAGCCCGCTAGCGGGAGGCACCGGGGAGCTGTTTTTT. V is TRBV9 and J is TRBJ2-2, with TRBD2 identical over 11 bases. With 4 bases clipped from V and 4 bases from J, the junction kept 3 bases outside the gene matches. The germline V gene has CDR1 SGDLS and CDR2 YYNGEE. The CDR3 loop spans 15 amino acids. Supplemented by reference TRBV9 and TRBJ2-2, the full variable domain reads DSGVTQTPKHLITATGQRVTLRCSPRSGDLSVYWYQQSLDQGLQFLIQYYNGEERAKGNILERFSAQQFPDLHSELNLSSLELGDSALYFCASSPLAGGTGELFFGEGSRLTVL.

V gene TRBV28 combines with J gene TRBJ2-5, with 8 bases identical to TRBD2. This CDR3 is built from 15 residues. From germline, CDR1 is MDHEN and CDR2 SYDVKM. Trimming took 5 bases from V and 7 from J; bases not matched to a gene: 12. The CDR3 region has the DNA TGTGCCAGCAGTGTACGCACTAGCGGCGTAGCGACCCAGTACTTC. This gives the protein CASSVRTSGVATQYF.

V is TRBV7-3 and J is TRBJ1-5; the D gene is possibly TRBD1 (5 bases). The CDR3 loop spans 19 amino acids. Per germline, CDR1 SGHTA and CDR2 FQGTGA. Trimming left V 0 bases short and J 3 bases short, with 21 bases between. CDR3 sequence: CASSLTQGTLRFSNQPQHF. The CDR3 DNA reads TGTGCCAGCAGCTTAACTCAGGGTACGCTTCGTTTCTCCAATCAGCCCCAGCATTTT. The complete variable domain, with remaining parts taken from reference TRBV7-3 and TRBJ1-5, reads GAGVSQTPSNKVTEKGKYVELRCDPISGHTALYWYRQSLGQGPEFLIYFQGTGAADDSGLPNDRFFAVRPEGSVSTLKIQRTERGDSAVYLCASSLTQGTLRFSNQPQHFGDGTRLSIL.

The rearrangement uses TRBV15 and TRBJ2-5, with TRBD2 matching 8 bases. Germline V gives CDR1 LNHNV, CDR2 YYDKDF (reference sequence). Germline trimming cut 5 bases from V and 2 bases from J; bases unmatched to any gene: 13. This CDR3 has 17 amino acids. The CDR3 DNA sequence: TGTGCCACCAGCCCCCGATTGATACTAGCGGAACAAGAGACCCAGTACTTC. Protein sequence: CATSPRLILAEQETQYF.

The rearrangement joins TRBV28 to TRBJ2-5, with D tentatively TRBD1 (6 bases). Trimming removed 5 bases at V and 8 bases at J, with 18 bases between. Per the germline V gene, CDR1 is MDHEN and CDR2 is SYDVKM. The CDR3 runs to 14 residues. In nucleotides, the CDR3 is TGTGCCAGCAGTGTAGCTAACAGGGAGATCACCCAGTACTTC. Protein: CASSVANREITQYF.

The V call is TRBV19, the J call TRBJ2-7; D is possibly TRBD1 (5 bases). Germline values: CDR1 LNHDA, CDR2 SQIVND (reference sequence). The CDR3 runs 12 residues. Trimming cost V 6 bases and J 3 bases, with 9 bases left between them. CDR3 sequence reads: CASSRANYEQYF. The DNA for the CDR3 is TGTGCCAGTAGCAGGGCGAACTACGAGCAGTACTTC.

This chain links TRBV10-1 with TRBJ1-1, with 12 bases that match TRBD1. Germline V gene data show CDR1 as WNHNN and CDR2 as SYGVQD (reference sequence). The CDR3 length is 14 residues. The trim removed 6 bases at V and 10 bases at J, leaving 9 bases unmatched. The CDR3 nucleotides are TGCGCCAGCAGCCCGGGACAGGGGGCGGGCGGAGCTTTCTTT. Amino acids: CASSPGQGAGGAFF.

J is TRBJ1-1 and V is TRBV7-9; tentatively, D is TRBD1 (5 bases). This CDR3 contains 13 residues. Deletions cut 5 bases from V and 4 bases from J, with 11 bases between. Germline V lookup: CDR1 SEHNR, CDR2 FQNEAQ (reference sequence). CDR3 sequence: CASSVQETTEAFF. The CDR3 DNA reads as TGTGCCAGCAGCGTACAGGAGACCACTGAAGCTTTCTTT.

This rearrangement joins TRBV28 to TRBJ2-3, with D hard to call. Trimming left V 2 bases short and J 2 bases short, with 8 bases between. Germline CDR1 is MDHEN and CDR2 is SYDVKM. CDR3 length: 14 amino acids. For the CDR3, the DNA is TGTGCCAGCAGTTTAGCGGTTTCCACAGATACGCAGTATTTT. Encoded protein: CASSLAVSTDTQYF.

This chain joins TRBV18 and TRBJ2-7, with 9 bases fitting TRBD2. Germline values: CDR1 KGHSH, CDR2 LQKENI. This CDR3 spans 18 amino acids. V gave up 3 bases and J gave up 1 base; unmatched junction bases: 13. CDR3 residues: CASSPRPLAGVSSYEQYF. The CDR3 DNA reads TGTGCCAGCTCACCGCGGCCCTTAGCGGGAGTATCGTCCTACGAGCAGTACTTC.

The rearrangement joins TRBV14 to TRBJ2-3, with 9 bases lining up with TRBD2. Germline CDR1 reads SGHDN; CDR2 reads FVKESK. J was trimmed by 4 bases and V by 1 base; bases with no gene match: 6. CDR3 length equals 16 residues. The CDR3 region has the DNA TGTGCCAGCAGCCAAGGGCTTAGCGGGAGTTCAGATACGCAGTATTTT. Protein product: CASSQGLSGSSDTQYF. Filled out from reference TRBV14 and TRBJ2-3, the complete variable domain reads EAGVTQFPSHSVIEKGQTVTLRCDPISGHDNLYWYRRVMGKEIKFLLHFVKESKQDESGMPNNRFLAERTGGTYSTLKVQPAELEDSGVYFCASSQGLSGSSDTQYFGPGTRLTVL.

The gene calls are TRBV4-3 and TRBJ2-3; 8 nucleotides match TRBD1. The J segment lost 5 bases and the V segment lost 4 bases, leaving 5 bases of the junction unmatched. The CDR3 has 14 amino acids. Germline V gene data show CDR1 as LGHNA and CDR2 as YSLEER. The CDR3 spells CASSPGQGGDTQYF. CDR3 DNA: TGCGCCAGCAGCCCTGGACAGGGAGGAGATACGCAGTATTTT.

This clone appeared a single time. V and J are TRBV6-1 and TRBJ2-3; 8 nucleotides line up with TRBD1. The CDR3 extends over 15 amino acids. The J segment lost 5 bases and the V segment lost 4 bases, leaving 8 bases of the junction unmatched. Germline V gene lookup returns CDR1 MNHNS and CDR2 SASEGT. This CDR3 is CASSGRQGLRDTQYF. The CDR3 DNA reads TGTGCCAGCAGTGGCCGACAGGGGCTAAGAGATACGCAGTATTTT.

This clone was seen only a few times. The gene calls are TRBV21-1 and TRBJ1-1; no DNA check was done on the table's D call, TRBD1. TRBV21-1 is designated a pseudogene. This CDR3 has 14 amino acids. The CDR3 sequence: CASSAQGPNTEAFF. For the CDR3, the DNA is TGTGCCAGCAGCGCTCAGGGTCCGAACACTGAAGCTTTCTTT.